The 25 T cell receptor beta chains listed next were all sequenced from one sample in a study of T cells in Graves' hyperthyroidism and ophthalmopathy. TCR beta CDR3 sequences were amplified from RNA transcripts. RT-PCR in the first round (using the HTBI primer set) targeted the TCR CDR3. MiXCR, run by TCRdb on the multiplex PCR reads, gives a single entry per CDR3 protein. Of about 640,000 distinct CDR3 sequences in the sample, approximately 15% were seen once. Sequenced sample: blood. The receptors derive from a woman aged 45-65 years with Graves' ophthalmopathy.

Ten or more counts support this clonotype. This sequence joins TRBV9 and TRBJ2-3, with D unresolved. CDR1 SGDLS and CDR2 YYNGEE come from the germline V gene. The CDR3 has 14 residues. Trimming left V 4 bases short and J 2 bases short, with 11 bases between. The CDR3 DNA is TGTGCCAGCAGCCCACATCGGGTCACAGATACGCAGTATTTT. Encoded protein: CASSPHRVTDTQYF.

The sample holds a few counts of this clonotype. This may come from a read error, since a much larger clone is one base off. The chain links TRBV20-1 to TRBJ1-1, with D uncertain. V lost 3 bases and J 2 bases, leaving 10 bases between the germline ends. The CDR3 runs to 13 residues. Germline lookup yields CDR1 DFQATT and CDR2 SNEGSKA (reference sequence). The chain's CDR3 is CSASSRGNTEAFF. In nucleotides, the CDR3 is TGCAGTGCTAGTTCACGGGGTAACACTGAAGCTTTCTTT.

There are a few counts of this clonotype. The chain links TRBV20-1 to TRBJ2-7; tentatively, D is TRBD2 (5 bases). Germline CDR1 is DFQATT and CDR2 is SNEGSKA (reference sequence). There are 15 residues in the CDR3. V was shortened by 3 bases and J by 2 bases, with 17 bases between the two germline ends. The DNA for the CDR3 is TGCAGTGCTAGCAAAGCGGTCCAATCCCCCTACGAGCAGTACTTC. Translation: CSASKAVQSPYEQYF.

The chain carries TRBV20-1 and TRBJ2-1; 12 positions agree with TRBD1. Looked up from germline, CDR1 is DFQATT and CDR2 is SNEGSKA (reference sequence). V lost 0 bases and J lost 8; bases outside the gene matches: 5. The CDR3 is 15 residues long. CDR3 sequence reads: CSARDWGTGGDEQFF. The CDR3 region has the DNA TGCAGTGCTAGAGATTGGGGGACAGGGGGCGATGAGCAGTTCTTC.

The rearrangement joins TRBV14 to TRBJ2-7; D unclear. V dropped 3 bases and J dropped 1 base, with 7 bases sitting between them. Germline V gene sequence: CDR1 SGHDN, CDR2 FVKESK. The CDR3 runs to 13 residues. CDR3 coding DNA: TGTGCCAGCAGCCATTTCAGTTCCTACGAGCAGTACTTC. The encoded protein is CASSHFSSYEQYF.

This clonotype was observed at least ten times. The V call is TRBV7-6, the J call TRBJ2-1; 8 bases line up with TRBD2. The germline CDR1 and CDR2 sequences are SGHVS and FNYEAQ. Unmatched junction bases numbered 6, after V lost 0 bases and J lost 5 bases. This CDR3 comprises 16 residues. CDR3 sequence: CASSLALTGGNNEQFF. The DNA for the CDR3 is TGTGCCAGCAGCTTAGCGTTAACGGGAGGGAACAATGAGCAGTTCTTC.

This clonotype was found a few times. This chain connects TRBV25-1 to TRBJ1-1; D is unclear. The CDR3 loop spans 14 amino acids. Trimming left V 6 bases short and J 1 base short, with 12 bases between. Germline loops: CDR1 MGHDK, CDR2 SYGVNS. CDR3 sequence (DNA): TGTGCCAGCAGAAGGGTTGGGTGGAACACTGAAGCTTTCTTT. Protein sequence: CASRRVGWNTEAFF.

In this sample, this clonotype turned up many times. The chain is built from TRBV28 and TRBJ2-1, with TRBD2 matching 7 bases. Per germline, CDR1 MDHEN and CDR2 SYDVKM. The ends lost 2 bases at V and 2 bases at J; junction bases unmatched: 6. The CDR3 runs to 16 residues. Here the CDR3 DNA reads TGTGCCAGCAGTTTAATGAGCCGGGAGGCCTACAATGAGCAGTTCTTC. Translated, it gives CASSLMSREAYNEQFF.

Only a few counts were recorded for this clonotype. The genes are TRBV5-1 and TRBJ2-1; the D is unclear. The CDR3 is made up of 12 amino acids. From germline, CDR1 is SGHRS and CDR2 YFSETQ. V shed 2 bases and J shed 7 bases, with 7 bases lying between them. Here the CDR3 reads CASSFDGNEQFF. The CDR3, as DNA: TGCGCCAGCAGCTTCGACGGGAATGAGCAGTTCTTC.

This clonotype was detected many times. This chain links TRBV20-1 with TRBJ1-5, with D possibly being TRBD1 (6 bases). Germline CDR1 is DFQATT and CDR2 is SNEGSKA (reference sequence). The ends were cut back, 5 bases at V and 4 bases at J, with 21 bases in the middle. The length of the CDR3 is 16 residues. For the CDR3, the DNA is TGCAGTGCTCAACTAAACCGGGACAAAAGGAATCAGCCCCAGCATTTT. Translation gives CSAQLNRDKRNQPQHF.

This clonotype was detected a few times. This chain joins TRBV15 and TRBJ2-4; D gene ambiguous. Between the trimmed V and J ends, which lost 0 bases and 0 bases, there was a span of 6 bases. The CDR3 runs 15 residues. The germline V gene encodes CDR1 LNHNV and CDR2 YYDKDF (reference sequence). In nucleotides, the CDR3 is TGTGCCACCAGCAGAGATGAGTTAGCCAAAAACATTCAGTACTTC. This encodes CATSRDELAKNIQYF.

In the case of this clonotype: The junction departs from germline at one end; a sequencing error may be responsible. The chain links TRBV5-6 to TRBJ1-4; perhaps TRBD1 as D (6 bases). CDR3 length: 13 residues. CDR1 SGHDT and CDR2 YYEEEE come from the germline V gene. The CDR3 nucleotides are TGTGCCAGCAGCCGGACAGCTAAAGAAAAACTGTTTTTT. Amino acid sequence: CASSRTAKEKLFF.

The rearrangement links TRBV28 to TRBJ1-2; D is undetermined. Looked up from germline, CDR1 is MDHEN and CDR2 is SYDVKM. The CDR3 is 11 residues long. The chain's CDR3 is CAAWELHGYTF. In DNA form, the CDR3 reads TGTGCTGCCTGGGAGCTCCATGGCTACACCTTC.

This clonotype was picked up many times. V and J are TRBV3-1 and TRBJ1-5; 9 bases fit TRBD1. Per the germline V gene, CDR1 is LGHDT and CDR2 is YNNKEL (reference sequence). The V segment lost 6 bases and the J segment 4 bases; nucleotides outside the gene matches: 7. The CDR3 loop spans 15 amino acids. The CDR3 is CASSPTGGSNQPQHF. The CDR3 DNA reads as TGTGCCAGCAGTCCGACAGGGGGTAGTAATCAGCCCCAGCATTTT.

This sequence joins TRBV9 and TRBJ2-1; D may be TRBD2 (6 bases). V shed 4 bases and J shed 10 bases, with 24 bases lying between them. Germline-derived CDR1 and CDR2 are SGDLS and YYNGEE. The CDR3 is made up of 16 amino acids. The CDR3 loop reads CASSPRVGGGPREQFF. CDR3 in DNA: TGTGCCAGCAGCCCCCGGGTGGGGGGAGGCCCAAGGGAGCAGTTCTTC.

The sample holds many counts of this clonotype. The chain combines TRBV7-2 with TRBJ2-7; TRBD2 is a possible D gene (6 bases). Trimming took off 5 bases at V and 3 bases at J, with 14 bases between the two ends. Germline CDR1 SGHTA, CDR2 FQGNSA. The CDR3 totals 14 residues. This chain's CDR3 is CASSPRREVYEQYF. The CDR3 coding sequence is TGTGCCAGCAGCCCAAGGAGGGAGGTCTACGAGCAGTACTTC.

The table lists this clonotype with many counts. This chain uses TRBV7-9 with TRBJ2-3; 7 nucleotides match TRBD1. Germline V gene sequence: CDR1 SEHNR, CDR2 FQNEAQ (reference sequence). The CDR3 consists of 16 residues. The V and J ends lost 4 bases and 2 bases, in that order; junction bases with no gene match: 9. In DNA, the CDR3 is TGTGCCAGCAGCTCGCCAAGGGACAGTTACACAGATACGCAGTATTTT. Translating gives CASSSPRDSYTDTQYF.

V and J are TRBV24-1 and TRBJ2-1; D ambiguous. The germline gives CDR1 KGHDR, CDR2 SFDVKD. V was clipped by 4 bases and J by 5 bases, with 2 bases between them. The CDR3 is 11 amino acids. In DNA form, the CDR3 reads TGTGCCACCAGTGACCACAATGAGCAGTTCTTC. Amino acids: CATSDHNEQFF.

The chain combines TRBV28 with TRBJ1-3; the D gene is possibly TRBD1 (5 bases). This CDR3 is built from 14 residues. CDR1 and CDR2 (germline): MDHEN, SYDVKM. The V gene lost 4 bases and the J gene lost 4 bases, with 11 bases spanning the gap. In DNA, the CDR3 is TGTGCCAGCAGTTCCGGACACGGAGGAAACACCATATATTTT. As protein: CASSSGHGGNTIYF.

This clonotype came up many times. The CDR3 coding sequence is TGTGCCAGCAGCCAAGACATAGGGAACACTGAAGCTTTCTTT. Protein: CASSQDIGNTEAFF. The rearrangement joins TRBV4-2 to TRBJ1-1; D is unresolved. Germline V gene lookup returns CDR1 LGHNA and CDR2 YNFKEQ. The CDR3 length is 14 residues. Trimming removed 0 bases from V and 1 base from J, with 6 bases in between.

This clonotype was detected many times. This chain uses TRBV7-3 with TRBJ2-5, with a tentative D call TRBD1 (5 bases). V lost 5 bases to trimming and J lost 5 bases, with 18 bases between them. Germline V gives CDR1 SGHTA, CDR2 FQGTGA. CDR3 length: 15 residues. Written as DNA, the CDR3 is TGTGCCAGCAGCACAGGCCAGGGCGGAATGGAGACCCAGTACTTC. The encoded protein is CASSTGQGGMETQYF.

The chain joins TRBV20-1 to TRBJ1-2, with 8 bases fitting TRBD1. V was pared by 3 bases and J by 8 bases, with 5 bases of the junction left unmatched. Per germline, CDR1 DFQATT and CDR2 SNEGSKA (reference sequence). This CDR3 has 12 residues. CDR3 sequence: CSARAGQGGYTF. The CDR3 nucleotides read TGCAGTGCTAGGGCCGGACAGGGAGGCTACACCTTC.

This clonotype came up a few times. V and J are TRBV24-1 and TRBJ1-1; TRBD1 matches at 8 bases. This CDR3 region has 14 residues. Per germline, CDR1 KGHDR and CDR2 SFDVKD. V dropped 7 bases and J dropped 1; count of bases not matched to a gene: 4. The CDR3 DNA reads TGTGCCACCAGCTCGGGACAGGCGAACACTGAAGCTTTCTTT. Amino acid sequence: CATSSGQANTEAFF.

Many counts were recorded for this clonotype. CDR3 loop: CASRGQGVMNTEAFF. CDR3 bases: TGTGCCAGCAGAGGACAGGGCGTAATGAACACTGAAGCTTTCTTT. The chain uses TRBV2 and TRBJ1-1; TRBD1 matches 8 bases. The CDR3 contains 15 residues. From germline, CDR1 is SNHLY and CDR2 FYNNEI. The V segment lost 6 bases and the J segment 0 bases; nucleotides outside the gene matches: 6. The whole variable domain, filled in from reference TRBV2 and TRBJ1-1, reads EPEVTQTPSHQVTQMGQEVILRCVPISNHLYFYWYRQILGQKVEFLVSFYNNEISEKSEIFDDQFSVERPDGSNFTLKIRSTKLEDSAMYFCASRGQGVMNTEAFFGQGTRLTVV.

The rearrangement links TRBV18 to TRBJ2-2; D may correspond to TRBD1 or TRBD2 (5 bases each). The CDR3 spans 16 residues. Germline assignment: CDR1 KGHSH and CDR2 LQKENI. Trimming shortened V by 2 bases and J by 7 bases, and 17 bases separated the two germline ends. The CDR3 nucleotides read TGTGCCAGCTCACCAGCCGATGGGGGACGACGCGGGGAGCTGTTTTTT. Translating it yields CASSPADGGRRGELFF. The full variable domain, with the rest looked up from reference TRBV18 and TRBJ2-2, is NAGVMQNPRHLVRRRGQEARLRCSPMKGHSHVYWYRQLPEEGLKFMVYLQKENIIDESGMPKERFSAEFPKEGPSILRIQQVVRGDSAAYFCASSPADGGRRGELFFGEGSRLTVL.